This passage covers 15 T cell receptor beta chains from one sample sequenced in a study of cytomegalovirus exposure and HLA in healthy donors. 13 Jbeta primers and 60 Vbeta primers were used for the PCR. The table came from immunoSEQ multiplex PCR; TCRdb's copy has only in-frame clones and leaves some out. Here the sample spans about 140,000 clones, about three quarters being singletons. The sample comprised PBMCs. Receptors were obtained from a female donor in good health and CMV-seronegative.

The sample holds one count of this clone. This sequence joins TRBV27 and TRBJ1-2; TRBD1 matches 11 bases. The CDR3 is 14 amino acids. Germline loops: CDR1 MNHEY, CDR2 SMNVEV (reference sequence). The ends lost 6 bases at V and 7 bases at J; junction bases unmatched: 7. CDR3 in DNA: TGTGCCAGCAGCTATGACGGGACAGGGGGTGGCTACACCTTC. Translating it yields CASSYDGTGGGYTF.

This chain uses TRBV4-1 with TRBJ2-5, with TRBD1 identical over 11 bases. The J call may be in error: the DNA end matches TRBJ2-7 better. The CDR3 spans 14 residues. CDR1 is MGHRA and CDR2 is YSYEKL in the germline V gene. CDR3 DNA sequence: TGCGCCAGCAGCCCCTGGACAGGGGGCCGCGAGCAGTACTTC. It translates to CASSPWTGGREQYF.

In its sample, this clone was seen a few times. The chain joins TRBV4-1 to TRBJ1-2; D remains ambiguous. The V end was cut by 2 bases, the J end by 8 bases, with 15 bases between. CDR3 length: 14 residues. Germline values: CDR1 MGHRA, CDR2 YSYEKL. CDR3 bases: TGCGCCAGCAGCCAAACTAACCCCGGCGGGGGCTACACCTTC. Translation gives CASSQTNPGGGYTF.

The chain combines TRBV4-2 with TRBJ1-4; maybe TRBD1 (6 bases). Trimming cost V 5 bases and J 8 bases, with 15 bases left between them. CDR3 length: 14 residues. Per the germline V gene, CDR1 is LGHNA and CDR2 is YNFKEQ. CDR3 nucleotides: TGTGCCAGCAGCGGGGGGCAGGGAGGGGAAAAACTGTTTTTT. This encodes CASSGGQGGEKLFF.

The V gene is TRBV30, the J gene TRBJ1-3; D perhaps matches TRBD1 (5 bases). V lost 2 bases, J lost 2 bases, and 16 bases lay in between. Per the germline V gene, CDR1 is GTSNPN and CDR2 is SVGIG (reference sequence). The CDR3 consists of 16 residues. The CDR3 loop is CAWSLVREETGNTIYF. The CDR3 DNA reads as TGTGCCTGGAGTCTTGTCAGGGAAGAGACTGGAAACACCATATATTTT.

Written as DNA, the CDR3 is TGTGCCAGCAGTTTATCTTCCCGGGGTCGGGATACGCAGTATTTT. This translates into CASSLSSRGRDTQYF. The chain has TRBV28 and TRBJ2-3; TRBD2 might be the D (5 bases). The ends were cut back, 1 base at V and 6 bases at J, with 14 bases in the middle. This CDR3 has 15 residues. CDR1 and CDR2 (germline): MDHEN, SYDVKM.

This clone was counted between two and nine times. The genes are TRBV4-1 and TRBJ1-1; TRBD1 might be the D (5 bases). The CDR3 is made up of 14 amino acids. Germline V gene lookup returns CDR1 MGHRA and CDR2 YSYEKL. V gave up 5 bases and J gave up 1 base, with 11 bases separating them. CDR3 amino acids: CASSIQGKNTEAFF. The CDR3 DNA reads TGCGCCAGCAGCATCCAGGGAAAGAACACTGAAGCTTTCTTT.

This clone was counted a single time. The chain recombines TRBV6-5 with TRBJ1-2; TRBD1 matches at 9 bases. CDR1 is MNHEY, CDR2 SVGAGI, per germline. The CDR3 runs 15 residues. Losses at the gene ends were 5 bases for V and 7 bases for J; bases not matched to a gene: 11. For the CDR3, the DNA is TGTGCCAGCAGTCCGGCGGACAGGGGTAGTCGTGGCTACACCTTC. Encoded protein: CASSPADRGSRGYTF.

Remarks on this clone: The sample contains more than one DNA sequence encoding this CDR3. This chain uses TRBV19 with TRBJ1-5, with D unclear. Trimming pared 0 bases from V and 6 bases from J, leaving 9 bases between. Germline CDR1 LNHDA, CDR2 SQIVND (reference sequence). The CDR3 length is 14 residues. The CDR3 here is CASSIDLEGQPQHF. The DNA of the CDR3 is TGTGCCAGTAGTATAGATCTAGAGGGTCAGCCCCAGCATTTT.

V and J are TRBV28 and TRBJ1-2; 12 nucleotides line up with TRBD1. From germline, CDR1 is MDHEN and CDR2 SYDVKM. V shed 6 bases and J 1 base; nucleotides not matched to a gene: 9. The CDR3 runs to 17 residues. CDR3 protein: CASRTPGQGALNYGYTF. CDR3 coding DNA: TGTGCCAGCAGAACGCCGGGACAGGGGGCGCTTAACTATGGCTACACCTTC.

The chain employs TRBV2 and TRBJ2-1, with D unclear. Germline V gene lookup returns CDR1 SNHLY and CDR2 FYNNEI. This CDR3 is built from 14 residues. Trimming pared 3 bases from V and 0 bases from J, leaving 6 bases between. In nucleotides, the CDR3 is TGTGCCAGCAGTGATGACACCTCCTACAATGAGCAGTTCTTC. Translated, it gives CASSDDTSYNEQFF.

The V gene is TRBV19, the J gene TRBJ2-7; D perhaps matches TRBD1 (5 bases). The CDR3 totals 14 residues. Germline V CDR1 and CDR2: LNHDA, SQIVND (reference sequence). With 3 bases removed from V and 1 base from J, the gap between germline ends came to 10 bases. DNA for the CDR3: TGTGCCAGTAGTATCGACAGCGAATCCTACGAGCAGTACTTC. It specifies CASSIDSESYEQYF.

This chain connects TRBV5-1 to TRBJ2-7, with unresolved D. Germline lookup yields CDR1 SGHRS and CDR2 YFSETQ. The CDR3 totals 15 residues. The V and J ends lost 0 bases and 1 base respectively, with 11 bases between them. In nucleotides, the CDR3 is TGCGCCAGCAGCTTGGCCATAGCCAGATCCTACGAGCAGTACTTC. Translation: CASSLAIARSYEQYF.

This sequence joins TRBV11-2 and TRBJ2-4, with 8 bases matching TRBD1. Trimming cost V 2 bases and J 7 bases; bases outside gene matches: 1. The CDR3 covers 13 residues. Germline loops: CDR1 SGHAT, CDR2 FQNNGV. The DNA for the CDR3 is TGTGCCAGCAGCTTAACAGGGGGGAACATTCAGTACTTC. Translated, it gives CASSLTGGNIQYF.

This chain connects TRBV5-6 to TRBJ2-7; 9 bases agree with TRBD2. This CDR3 has 13 residues. V trimming: 5 bases; J trimming: 5 bases; junction bases outside the gene matches: 5. Germline assignment: CDR1 SGHDT and CDR2 YYEEEE. The CDR3 here is CASRASGNDEQYF. The CDR3 bases are TGTGCCAGCAGAGCTAGCGGGAACGACGAGCAGTACTTC.